This section outlines one T cell receptor beta chain sequence together with its context. RNA transcripts were the template, and TCR beta CDR3 regions were amplified from them. HTBI primers served in a first-round RT-PCR, which a second-round multiplex PCR followed. MiXCR, run by TCRdb on the multiplex PCR reads, gives a single entry per CDR3 protein. This table holds hundreds of thousands of distinct CDR3 sequences, about 20% found once. The sample is drawn from a study of Graves' ophthalmopathy and Graves' hyperthyroidism. CDR1 is LNHNV, CDR2 YYDKDF, per germline (reference sequence). The CDR3 runs to 20 residues. V lost 7 bases, J lost 2 bases, and 30 bases lay in between.

The rearrangement links TRBV15 to TRBJ1-3; perhaps TRBD1 as D (6 bases). Sequencing used peripheral blood. The TCR sequence derives from a woman aged 18-30 years with stable Graves' hyperthyroidism. Some clones in this sample may be carry-over from other donors' samples. CDR3: CATTAAGGGSTWIAGNTIYF. In nucleotides, the CDR3 is TGTGCCACCACGGCGGCGGGAGGGGGGAGTACTTGGATCGCTGGAAACACCATATATTTT.